What follows are 7 T cell receptor beta chains derived from one specimen sequenced in a study of blood T cell repertoires in COVID-19. The table came from immunoSEQ multiplex PCR; TCRdb's copy has only in-frame clones and leaves some out. The sample includes under 200,000 clones, 65% to 90% seen only once; the top ten take over 1.5%. Sequencing was done on a sample of peripheral blood. These receptors were obtained from a human donor in a cohort sampled during active COVID-19.

This clone was seen a single time. J is TRBJ1-1 and V is TRBV6-6; no reliable D call. Per germline, CDR1 MNHNY and CDR2 SVGAGI (reference sequence). The CDR3 extends over 13 amino acids. V lost 6 bases to trimming and J lost 1 base, with 9 bases between them. The DNA for the CDR3 is TGTGCCAGCAGGCTTGACAAGAACACTGAAGCTTTCTTT. This sequence encodes CASRLDKNTEAFF.

The chain joins TRBV28 to TRBJ2-7, with TRBD1 matching 7 bases. V shed 3 bases, J shed 4 bases, and the junction held 3 bases outside the gene matches. CDR1 is MDHEN, CDR2 SYDVKM, per germline. The CDR3 covers 13 residues. CDR3 nucleotide sequence: TGTGCCAGCAGTTTTGGGGGACAGTACGAGCAGTACTTC. This codes for CASSFGGQYEQYF.

J is TRBJ2-5 and V is TRBV7-9; D possibly corresponds to TRBD1 (5 bases). The CDR3 has 12 residues. Trimming took 3 bases from V and 4 from J, leaving 6 bases between them. Germline V gene sequence: CDR1 SEHNR, CDR2 FQNEAQ (reference sequence). The CDR3, as DNA: TGTGCCAGCAGCTTTCAGGGAGAGACCCAGTACTTC. This sequence encodes CASSFQGETQYF.

The V call is TRBV7-9, the J call TRBJ2-7; D might be TRBD1 (5 bases). From germline, CDR1 is SEHNR and CDR2 FQNEAQ (reference sequence). The CDR3 consists of 15 residues. The V and J ends lost 0 bases and 6 bases respectively, with 15 bases between them. The CDR3 DNA sequence: TGTGCCAGCAGCTTAGCGATGGCAGGGTTGCCCGAGCAGTACTTC. It specifies CASSLAMAGLPEQYF.

The chain combines TRBV28 with TRBJ1-4, with TRBD1 matching over 7 bases. The CDR3 is 15 residues long. J lost 3 bases, V lost 3 bases, and 4 bases had no gene match. Per germline, CDR1 MDHEN and CDR2 SYDVKM. CDR3 bases: TGTGCCAGCAGTTTTGTCGGGACAGCTAATGAAAAACTGTTTTTT. Protein product: CASSFVGTANEKLFF.

This chain links TRBV7-9 with TRBJ2-7, with TRBD2 identical over 13 bases. The germline V gene encodes CDR1 SEHNR and CDR2 FQNEAQ (reference sequence). The CDR3 sequence is 16 residues long. Unmatched junction bases numbered 7, after V lost 5 bases and J lost 3 bases. CDR3 protein: CASSQGTSGNNYEQYF. The DNA for the CDR3 is TGTGCCAGCAGCCAGGGGACTAGCGGGAACAACTACGAGCAGTACTTC. The full variable domain, with the rest looked up from reference TRBV7-9 and TRBJ2-7, is DTGVSQNPRHKITKRGQNVTFRCDPISEHNRLYWYRQTLGQGPEFLTYFQNEAQLEKSRLLSDRFSAERPKGSFSTLEIQRTEQGDSAMYLCASSQGTSGNNYEQYFGPGTRLTVT.

The chain has TRBV24-1 and TRBJ2-3; 11 bases align to TRBD2. Germline loops: CDR1 KGHDR, CDR2 SFDVKD. This CDR3 has 16 residues. After removal of 4 bases from V and 1 base from J, the junction contained 3 bases not matched to a gene. In DNA form, the CDR3 reads TGTGCCACCAGTGACAGGGGACTAGCGGGCACAGATACGCAGTATTTT. It is translated as CATSDRGLAGTDTQYF.